This passage covers 21 T cell receptor beta chains from one sample sequenced in a study of prognosis after radiotherapy for stage I lung cancer (dated by TCRdb to the early 2020s). Sequenced using an Illumina HiSeq 3000. Two rounds of multiplex PCR were used to amplify the TCR beta CDR3 region from genomic DNA. In the first round of PCR, primers specific to each TRBV and TRBJ gene were used, and the primer sequences are filed in Chinese patent CN105087789A. TCRdb reprocessed the public reads (quality trimming at Q25 with fastp, clone calling with MiXCR) and kept in-frame beta chains. All rows with the same CDR3 protein become a single entry with the most common DNA and genes. The sample table shows about 35,000 distinct CDR3 sequences, and around a third are seen once. The ten largest clonotypes hold 25% to 30% of the sample. The specimen was PBMCs, collected before or after stereotactic body radiation therapy (not recorded which). The receptors originated from a donor aged 50 or older with non-small cell lung cancer.

A word on this clonotype: The junction and the germline gene differ at one end; a read error may be behind it. V usage is TRBV5-1 and J usage is TRBJ1-2; D not resolved. The CDR3 is 14 amino acids. Per the germline V gene, CDR1 is SGHRS and CDR2 is YFSETQ. The CDR3 loop reads CASSLDSRNYGCTF. For the CDR3, the DNA is TGCGCCAGCAGCTTGGATTCTAGGAACTATGGCTGCACCTTC. Using reference TRBV5-1 and TRBJ1-2 for the parts outside the CDR3, the full variable domain is KAGVTQTPRYLIKTRGQQVTLSCSPISGHRSVSWYQQTPGQGLQFLFEYFSETQRNKGNFPGRFSGRQFSNSRSEMNVSTLELGDSALYLCASSLDSRNYGCTFGSGTRLTVV.

This clonotype was seen a single time. The chain combines TRBV25-1 with TRBJ2-7; 7 nucleotides match TRBD2. Looked up from germline, CDR1 is MGHDK and CDR2 is SYGVNS. Trimming cost V 6 bases and J 5 bases; bases outside gene matches: 4. The CDR3 length is 12 residues. The CDR3 DNA sequence: TGTGCCAGCAGCTCTAGCGGAGACGAGCAGTACTTC. It encodes CASSSSGDEQYF.

This clonotype was detected many times. V usage is TRBV19 and J usage is TRBJ1-1, with a tentative D call TRBD1 (5 bases). Germline V lookup: CDR1 LNHDA, CDR2 SQIVND (reference sequence). The CDR3 is made up of 14 amino acids. V lost 3 bases and J lost 1, with 9 bases in between. In DNA form, the CDR3 reads TGTGCCAGTAGTATGGGGCAGGGGAACACTGAAGCTTTCTTT. Its protein product is CASSMGQGNTEAFF.

The sample holds one count of this clonotype. This could be a read error, since a much larger clone is one nucleotide away. No conserved phenylalanine or tryptophan is present at the end of the CDR3, so a read error is the likely explanation. The chain joins TRBV4-2 to TRBJ1-3; the D gene is possibly TRBD1 (6 bases). The CDR3 has 15 amino acids. CDR1 is LGHNA and CDR2 is YNFKEQ in the germline V gene. CDR3 coding DNA: TGTGCCGGCAGCCAAGCGGCAGGGGCTGGAAACACCATATATTCT. Translation gives CAGSQAAGAGNTIYS.

This clonotype was detected ten times or more. The CDR3 bases are TGCAGTGCCCCAAGGGTAGACGAGCAGTACTTC. Encoded protein: CSAPRVDEQYF. The chain links TRBV20-1 to TRBJ2-7, with no clear D. CDR3 length: 11 amino acids. Germline CDR1 and CDR2: DFQATT and SNEGSKA (reference sequence). Trimming removed 6 bases from V and 5 bases from J, with 11 bases in between.

This clonotype appeared many times. The chain links TRBV20-1 to TRBJ2-3; 11 bases map to TRBD2. Germline CDR1 and CDR2: DFQATT and SNEGSKA (reference sequence). V was clipped by 2 bases and J by 11 bases; unmatched bases: 3. The CDR3 loop spans 12 amino acids. The CDR3: CSARPSGGRQYF. CDR3 in DNA: TGCAGTGCTAGACCTAGCGGGGGGAGGCAGTATTTT.

The chain has TRBV20-1 and TRBJ2-5; tentative D call: TRBD2 (6 bases). The CDR3 spans 14 residues. Trimming left V 5 bases short and J 6 bases short, with 19 bases between. Germline V gene lookup returns CDR1 DFQATT and CDR2 SNEGSKA (reference sequence). The CDR3 bases are TGCAGTGCTGTGGGCCCTAGCGTGGAGAAGACCCAGTACTTC. Its protein is CSAVGPSVEKTQYF.

Of note for this clonotype: A far larger clone is one nucleotide away, so this likely arose from a read error. The CDR3 sequence is CASSLHRTGSSYNEQFF. CDR3 bases: TGTGCCAGCAGCCTCCATAGGACAGGCAGCTCCTACAATGAGCAGTTCTTC. J is TRBJ2-1 and V is TRBV7-9; 7 bases are a match to TRBD1. The CDR3 contains 17 residues. The V gene end was trimmed by 5 bases and the J gene end by 0 bases; junction bases not matched to a gene: 10. Germline V gives CDR1 SEHNR, CDR2 FQNEAQ (reference sequence).

Concerning this clonotype: This likely traces to a read error, being one base from a far larger clone. The chain couples TRBV6-4 to TRBJ2-2, with a possible D match to TRBD1 (6 bases). CDR1 is MRHNA, CDR2 SNTAGT, per germline. The CDR3 runs to 13 residues. CDR3 DNA: TGTGCGCAAGGACAGCCTAACACCGGGGAGCTGTTTTTT. Translating gives CAQGQPNTGELFF.

This chain connects TRBV5-1 to TRBJ1-1, with a weak D call TRBD1 (5 bases). V was cut by 1 base and J by 2 bases, with 9 bases left in between. The CDR3 has 14 residues. Germline lookup yields CDR1 SGHRS and CDR2 YFSETQ. CDR3 residues: CASSLRQTNTEAFF. The DNA for the CDR3 is TGCGCCAGCAGCTTGAGACAGACCAACACTGAAGCTTTCTTT.

This clonotype was observed many times. The genes are TRBV24-1 and TRBJ2-1; 7 nucleotides line up with TRBD2. CDR1 and CDR2 (germline): KGHDR, SFDVKD. Trimming cost V 3 bases and J 3 bases; bases outside gene matches: 7. This CDR3 region has 16 residues. CDR3 loop: CATSDASGGGYNEQFF. The CDR3 bases are TGTGCCACCAGTGATGCCTCGGGCGGGGGCTACAATGAGCAGTTCTTC.

Details on this clonotype: A much larger clone lies a single base off, so this may be a read error. The chain couples TRBV6-2 or TRBV6-3 to TRBJ1-5; D uncertain. Germline V gene data show CDR1 as MNHEY and CDR2 as SVGEGT. This CDR3 has 14 amino acids. The CDR3: CASSELVPNRPQHF. DNA of the CDR3: TGTGCCAGCAGTGAACTTGTGCCGAATCGGCCCCAGCATTTT.

The rearrangement joins TRBV6-5 to TRBJ2-7, with D unresolved. V lost 2 bases, J lost 1 base, and 18 bases lay in between. Germline V gives CDR1 MNHEY, CDR2 SVGAGI. This CDR3 is built from 17 residues. CDR3 amino acids: CASSYMLRGMSSYEQYF. DNA for the CDR3: TGTGCCAGCAGTTACATGTTGAGAGGTATGAGTTCCTACGAGCAGTACTTC.

This sequence joins TRBV19 and TRBJ1-5; D gene ambiguous. Germline lookup yields CDR1 LNHDA and CDR2 SQIVND (reference sequence). There are 15 residues in the CDR3. V was shortened by 10 bases and J by 4 bases, with 20 bases between the two germline ends. In DNA, the CDR3 is TGTGCCACCCGCGGAGGGTTGATTATGAATCAGCCCCAGCATTTT. It encodes CATRGGLIMNQPQHF.

The sample holds many counts of this clonotype. The germline gene is not matched at one end of the junction; a read error may be the cause. The chain is built from TRBV11-2 and TRBJ2-1; the D gene is possibly TRBD1 (6 bases). The CDR3 has 13 residues. Per germline, CDR1 SGHAT and CDR2 FQNNGV. CDR3 residues: CASSFFYRDSLDF. CDR3 DNA: TGTGCCAGCAGCTTCTTTTACAGGGATTCCTTGGACTTC.

This clonotype occurred many times. The chain couples TRBV10-3 to TRBJ1-2; D is unclear. The CDR3 runs to 15 residues. Looked up from germline, CDR1 is ENHRY and CDR2 is SYGVKD. V was clipped by 0 bases and J by 8 bases, with 16 bases between them. The CDR3 DNA reads as TGTGCCATCAGTGAGTCTGGGCAGGCCTGGTGGGGCTACACCTTC. It is translated as CAISESGQAWWGYTF.

There are many counts of this clonotype. The chain is built from TRBV18 and TRBJ2-7, with TRBD2 as a possible D gene (5 bases). V lost 0 bases to trimming and J lost 2 bases, with 8 bases between them. Germline CDR1 KGHSH, CDR2 LQKENI. The CDR3 has 14 amino acids. The CDR3 here is CASSPPGVPYEQYF. The CDR3 nucleotides read TGTGCCAGCTCACCACCCGGGGTCCCCTACGAGCAGTACTTC. Together with reference TRBV18 and TRBJ2-7, the CDR3 gives the full variable domain: NAGVMQNPRHLVRRRGQEARLRCSPMKGHSHVYWYRQLPEEGLKFMVYLQKENIIDESGMPKERFSAEFPKEGPSILRIQQVVRGDSAAYFCASSPPGVPYEQYFGPGTRLTVT.

This clonotype has ten or more counts. This chain links TRBV3-1 with TRBJ2-5; TRBD1 is a possible D gene (5 bases). Germline CDR1 reads LGHDT; CDR2 reads YNNKEL (reference sequence). V gave up 5 bases and J gave up 2 bases, with 18 bases separating them. This CDR3 contains 16 residues. The CDR3 loop reads CASSNYRRPTQETQYF. The DNA of the CDR3 is TGTGCCAGCAGCAATTACAGGCGTCCGACTCAAGAGACCCAGTACTTC.

The chain has TRBV2 and TRBJ1-1; D remains ambiguous. The CDR3 has 13 residues. Trimming cost V 3 bases and J 8 bases, with 13 bases left between them. Germline lookup yields CDR1 SNHLY and CDR2 FYNNEI. In DNA, the CDR3 is TGTGCCAGCAGTGATATCCGCACTGCGGAAGCTTTCTTT. This sequence encodes CASSDIRTAEAFF.

The J gene is TRBJ1-6, the V gene TRBV2; no clear D gene. The CDR3 length is 15 residues. V dropped 2 bases and J dropped 6 bases, with 11 bases sitting between them. CDR1 and CDR2 from the germline V gene are SNHLY and FYNNEI. CDR3 amino acids: CASSEWRPINSPLHF. The CDR3 coding sequence is TGTGCCAGCAGTGAATGGCGGCCGATTAATTCACCCCTCCACTTT.

This chain joins TRBV6-1 and TRBJ2-7, with TRBD2 matching over 7 bases. Per the germline V gene, CDR1 is MNHNS and CDR2 is SASEGT. J lost 0 bases, V lost 4 bases, and 9 bases had no gene match. The CDR3 is 16 residues long. The CDR3 DNA is TGTGCCAGCAGTGGATACCGACTAGCCCTCTCCTACGAGCAGTACTTC. It encodes CASSGYRLALSYEQYF.